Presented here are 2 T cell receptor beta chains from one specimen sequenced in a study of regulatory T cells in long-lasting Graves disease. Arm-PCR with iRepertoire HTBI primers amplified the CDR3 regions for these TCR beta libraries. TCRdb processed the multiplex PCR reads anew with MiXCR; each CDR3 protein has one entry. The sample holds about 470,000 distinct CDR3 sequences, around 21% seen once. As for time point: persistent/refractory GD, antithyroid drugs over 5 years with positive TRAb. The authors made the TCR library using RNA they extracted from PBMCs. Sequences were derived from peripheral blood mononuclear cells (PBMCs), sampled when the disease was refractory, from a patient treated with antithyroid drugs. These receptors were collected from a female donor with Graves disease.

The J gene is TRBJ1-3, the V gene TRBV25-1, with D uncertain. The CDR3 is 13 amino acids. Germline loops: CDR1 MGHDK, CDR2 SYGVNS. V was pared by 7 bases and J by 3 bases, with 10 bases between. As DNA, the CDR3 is TGTGCCAGCAAGGGCATTGGTGGAAACACCATATATTTT. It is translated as CASKGIGGNTIYF.

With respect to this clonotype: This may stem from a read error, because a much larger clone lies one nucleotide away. CDR3 bases: TGTGCCAGCAGTTTAAGTAGGGCAATCTCGGGATACGAGCAGTACTTC. This codes for CASSLSRAISGYEQYF. This sequence joins TRBV28 and TRBJ2-7; possible D gene TRBD2, 5 bases. Germline V lookup: CDR1 MDHEN, CDR2 SYDVKM. Trimming removed 2 bases from V and 4 bases from J, with 18 bases in between. The CDR3 has 16 amino acids.